The subject of this entry is one T cell receptor (beta chain). This entry is derived from a study of identical twins. CDR3 length: 15 residues. Unmatched junction bases numbered 7, after V lost 5 bases and J lost 8 bases. CDR1 is LGHDT and CDR2 is YNNKEL in the germline V gene (reference sequence). Template switching added a universal primer binding site, and final cDNA carried unique molecular identifiers. TCRdb itself ran the 5' RACE reads through MiXCR, one entry per CDR3 protein. The sample lists under 800,000 distinct CDR3 sequences, 21% occurring once. The same sample was also used in a study of T cells expressing NK-cell markers. As that study records: The CD3+CD56-NKG2C+ fraction of a handful of donors was likewise dominated by these clonotypes.

The chain combines TRBV3-1 with TRBJ2-2, with 11 nucleotides matching TRBD1. The receptor was isolated from a woman aged 18-29 years in good health. Sequenced sample: PBMCs. CDR3 DNA: TGTGCCAGCAGCTCTTGGACAGGGGGCGCAGGGGAGCTGTTTTTT. Translated, it gives CASSSWTGGAGELFF.